The next 22 T cell receptor beta chains were all read from a single sample in a study of blood T cell repertoires in COVID-19. Clones were read by immunoSEQ multiplex PCR, and TCRdb kept only the in-frame ones, dropping some. In the table there are over 200,000 clones, 86% of which are singletons. Sequencing was carried out using peripheral blood. These receptors all come from a man aged 35 to 55 who had recovered from COVID-19.

The genes are TRBV3-1 (or the pseudogene TRBV3-2) and TRBJ2-2; D remains ambiguous. This CDR3 has 12 residues. Germline CDR1 is LGHDT and CDR2 is YNNKEL (reference sequence). V was trimmed by 0 bases and J by 7 bases, leaving 3 bases between them. The CDR3 sequence is CASSQELGELFF. DNA of the CDR3: TGTGCCAGCAGCCAAGAACTCGGGGAGCTGTTTTTT.

The chain uses TRBV16 and TRBJ2-5, with D possibly being TRBD1 (5 bases). The CDR3 is made up of 16 amino acids. The V end was cut by 4 bases, the J end by 2 bases, with 17 bases between. Per germline, CDR1 KGHSY and CDR2 FQNENV. The CDR3 coding sequence is TGTGCCAGCAGCCCTTCGTCCACAGGAATTCAAGAGACCCAGTACTTC. It encodes CASSPSSTGIQETQYF.

The V call is TRBV13, the J call TRBJ2-3; the match to TRBD2 covers 8 bases. CDR1 PRHDT and CDR2 FYEKMQ come from the germline V gene (reference sequence). V dropped 7 bases and J dropped 5; count of bases not matched to a gene: 11. The CDR3 loop spans 15 amino acids. The CDR3 is CASTQTGGKGDTQYF. The CDR3 region has the DNA TGTGCCAGCACTCAAACGGGGGGGAAAGGAGATACGCAGTATTTT.

The chain uses TRBV7-2 and TRBJ2-3, with a weak D call TRBD2 (6 bases). V was cut by 0 bases and J by 2 bases, with 9 bases left in between. The germline gives CDR1 SGHTA, CDR2 FQGNSA. There are 15 residues in the CDR3. The CDR3 sequence: CASSLAAGITDTQYF. In DNA, the CDR3 is TGTGCCAGCAGCTTAGCAGCGGGTATCACAGATACGCAGTATTTT.

At least ten counts were recorded for this clone. DNA for the CDR3: TGTGCCAGCATGGGACTTGTAGGGGAATTACTAGCCAAAAACATTCAGTACTTC. It translates to CASMGLVGELLAKNIQYF. The V call is TRBV27, the J call TRBJ2-4; D possibly corresponds to TRBD2 (6 bases). CDR1 MNHEY and CDR2 SMNVEV come from the germline V gene (reference sequence). The CDR3 runs 18 residues. With 7 bases removed from V and 0 bases from J, the gap between germline ends came to 22 bases.

The chain employs TRBV27 and TRBJ2-1, with D perhaps matching TRBD1 (5 bases). V was pared by 4 bases and J by 14 bases, with 21 bases between. The CDR3 has 14 amino acids. Germline values: CDR1 MNHEY, CDR2 SMNVEV (reference sequence). CDR3 protein: CASSSLTATWQKFF. The CDR3 coding sequence is TGTGCCAGCAGTTCCCTGACAGCCACTTGGCAGAAGTTCTTC.

This clone turned up a few times. The V and J genes are TRBV7-9 and TRBJ2-1, with D possibly being TRBD2 (6 bases). CDR3 length: 13 amino acids. CDR1 and CDR2 (germline): SEHNR, FQNEAQ (reference sequence). The germline V and J ends were trimmed by 1 base and 14 bases, with 15 bases remaining between them. Here the CDR3 reads CASSLVISGGEFF. For the CDR3, the DNA is TGTGCCAGCAGCTTAGTGATCAGCGGAGGGGAGTTCTTC.

The gene calls are TRBV12-3 or TRBV12-4 and TRBJ2-7; 7 bases align to TRBD1. The J segment lost 2 bases and the V segment lost 8 bases, leaving 3 bases of the junction unmatched. This CDR3 region has 12 residues. This chain's CDR3 is CASLGQTYEQYF. In DNA, the CDR3 is TGTGCCAGCTTGGGACAGACCTACGAGCAGTACTTC.

The rearrangement joins TRBV10-1 to TRBJ2-3; TRBD1 aligns across 9 bases. Per germline, CDR1 WNHNN and CDR2 SYGVQD (reference sequence). This CDR3 has 14 amino acids. V shed 6 bases, J shed 5 bases, and the junction held 6 bases outside the gene matches. The CDR3 region has the DNA TGCGCCAGCAGAATGGGACAGGGAGAAGATACGCAGTATTTT. It yields the protein CASRMGQGEDTQYF.

V usage is TRBV3-1 (or the pseudogene TRBV3-2) and J usage is TRBJ2-2; 7 bases are shared with TRBD2. The germline gives CDR1 LGHDT, CDR2 YNNKEL (reference sequence). Losses at the gene ends were 4 bases for V and 2 bases for J; bases not matched to a gene: 4. This CDR3 contains 15 residues. CDR3 sequence (DNA): TGTGCCAGCAGCCGGCGGGAGTTTAACACCGGGGAGCTGTTTTTT. Amino acid sequence: CASSRREFNTGELFF.

The J gene is TRBJ1-6, the V gene TRBV9, with 7 bases that match TRBD1. Trimming removed 0 bases from V and 4 bases from J; junction bases left unmatched: 1. CDR1 and CDR2 (germline): SGDLS, YYNGEE. The CDR3 contains 15 residues. DNA of the CDR3: TGTGCCAGCAGCGTAGGCAGGGGGTATAATTCACCCCTCCACTTT. Protein sequence: CASSVGRGYNSPLHF.

This chain uses TRBV7-9 with TRBJ1-5; 7 nucleotides agree with TRBD1. The CDR3 is made up of 12 amino acids. Unmatched junction bases numbered 2, after V lost 4 bases and J lost 8 bases. Germline CDR1 is SEHNR and CDR2 is FQNEAQ (reference sequence). Here the CDR3 reads CASSSGQKPQHF. The CDR3 bases are TGTGCCAGCAGCTCGGGACAGAAGCCCCAGCATTTT. Drawing the rest from reference TRBV7-9 and TRBJ1-5, the complete variable domain is DTGVSQNPRHKITKRGQNVTFRCDPISEHNRLYWYRQTLGQGPEFLTYFQNEAQLEKSRLLSDRFSAERPKGSFSTLEIQRTEQGDSAMYLCASSSGQKPQHFGDGTRLSIL.

The rearrangement joins TRBV9 to TRBJ2-1; D not certain. V lost 0 bases to trimming and J lost 3 bases, with 10 bases between them. CDR3 size: 15 residues. Germline values: CDR1 SGDLS, CDR2 YYNGEE. CDR3 sequence reads: CASSVEVRNYNEQFF. The CDR3 nucleotides are TGTGCCAGCAGCGTAGAGGTGCGGAACTACAATGAGCAGTTCTTC. Looking up the rest from reference TRBV9 and TRBJ2-1 gives the full variable domain: DSGVTQTPKHLITATGQRVTLRCSPRSGDLSVYWYQQSLDQGLQFLIQYYNGEERAKGNILERFSAQQFPDLHSELNLSSLELGDSALYFCASSVEVRNYNEQFFGPGTRLTVL.

The rearrangement links TRBV10-3 to TRBJ2-1; 8 bases map to TRBD2. J gave up 12 bases and V 6 bases, and 13 bases lay outside the gene matches. The CDR3 has 14 amino acids. Germline V gives CDR1 ENHRY, CDR2 SYGVKD. Here the CDR3 reads CAISQGRGARSQFF. CDR3 nucleotide sequence: TGTGCCATCAGCCAAGGGCGGGGGGCGAGATCGCAGTTCTTC.

The chain couples TRBV27 to TRBJ1-2, with 9 bases matching TRBD1. Per germline, CDR1 MNHEY and CDR2 SMNVEV (reference sequence). The CDR3 has 13 residues. The junction had 5 bases not matched to a gene; V was cut back by 6 bases and J by 6 bases. CDR3 in amino acids: CASRTGGADGYTF. The CDR3 DNA is TGTGCCAGCAGAACAGGGGGCGCGGATGGCTACACCTTC.

V gene TRBV29-1 combines with J gene TRBJ2-7, with a tentative D call TRBD2 (6 bases). Germline values: CDR1 SQVTM, CDR2 ANQGSEA. The CDR3 is made up of 13 amino acids. Trimming left V 3 bases short and J 2 bases short, with 11 bases between. The CDR3 DNA reads TGCAGCGTTGATTCGGCGGGAACCTACGAGCAGTACTTC. Its protein is CSVDSAGTYEQYF.

The V call is TRBV7-3, the J call TRBJ2-2, with TRBD2 matching 11 bases. From germline, CDR1 is SGHTA and CDR2 FQGTGA. This CDR3 is built from 19 residues. V shed 3 bases, J shed 8 bases, and the junction held 17 bases outside the gene matches. The CDR3 DNA is TGTGCCAGCAGCTTGCTTACGGGACTAGCGGAGTTCGAGGCTGGGGAGCTGTTTTTT. Translation gives CASSLLTGLAEFEAGELFF.

The rearrangement joins TRBV19 to TRBJ2-1; D is ambiguous. Germline V gene lookup returns CDR1 LNHDA and CDR2 SQIVND (reference sequence). Trimming pared 5 bases from V and 6 bases from J, leaving 11 bases between. The CDR3 is 13 residues long. The CDR3 coding sequence is TGTGCCAGTAGTGCCCGCGGTCGCAATGAGCAGTTCTTC. Translation gives CASSARGRNEQFF.

The J gene is TRBJ2-3, the V gene TRBV27; possible D gene TRBD1, 5 bases. V was cut by 6 bases and J by 1 base, with 14 bases left in between. CDR1 is MNHEY and CDR2 is SMNVEV in the germline V gene (reference sequence). There are 15 residues in the CDR3. In nucleotides, the CDR3 is TGTGCCAGCAGCTTTCAGGGCCTAGGCACAGATACGCAGTATTTT. Translating it yields CASSFQGLGTDTQYF.

The rearrangement uses TRBV2 and TRBJ1-2, with a tentative D call TRBD1 (6 bases). The CDR3 totals 14 residues. V lost 1 base and J lost 8, with 14 bases in between. CDR1 and CDR2 from the germline V gene are SNHLY and FYNNEI. The CDR3 DNA sequence: TGTGCCAGCAGTGAAGTGGGGACACCGTTGGGCTACACCTTC. It yields the protein CASSEVGTPLGYTF.

The V gene is TRBV9, the J gene TRBJ1-4; maybe TRBD1 (6 bases). The CDR3 consists of 12 residues. The germline V gene encodes CDR1 SGDLS and CDR2 YYNGEE. The V gene lost 3 bases and the J gene lost 11 bases, with 11 bases spanning the gap. In DNA form, the CDR3 reads TGTGCCAGCAGCGGGCCTCAGGGGAAACTGTTTTTT. This gives the protein CASSGPQGKLFF.

The rearrangement links TRBV5-1 to TRBJ2-7, with TRBD1 matching 8 bases. The trim removed 4 bases at V and 5 bases at J, leaving 11 bases unmatched. This CDR3 comprises 15 residues. Germline V gene sequence: CDR1 SGHRS, CDR2 YFSETQ. CDR3 sequence: CASSPGTGASHEQYF. In nucleotides, the CDR3 is TGCGCCAGCAGCCCCGGGACAGGCGCTAGCCACGAGCAGTACTTC.